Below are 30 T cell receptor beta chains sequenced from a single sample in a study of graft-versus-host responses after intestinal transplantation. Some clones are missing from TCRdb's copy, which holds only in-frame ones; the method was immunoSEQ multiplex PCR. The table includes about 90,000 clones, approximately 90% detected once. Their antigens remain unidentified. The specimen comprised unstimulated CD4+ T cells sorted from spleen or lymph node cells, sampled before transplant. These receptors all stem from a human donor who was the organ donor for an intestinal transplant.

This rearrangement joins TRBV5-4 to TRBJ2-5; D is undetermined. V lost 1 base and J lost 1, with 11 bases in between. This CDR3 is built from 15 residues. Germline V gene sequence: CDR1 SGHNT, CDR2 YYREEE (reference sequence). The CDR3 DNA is TGTGCCAGCAGCTTGAGCCACACAGTCCAAGAGACCCAGTACTTC. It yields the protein CASSLSHTVQETQYF.

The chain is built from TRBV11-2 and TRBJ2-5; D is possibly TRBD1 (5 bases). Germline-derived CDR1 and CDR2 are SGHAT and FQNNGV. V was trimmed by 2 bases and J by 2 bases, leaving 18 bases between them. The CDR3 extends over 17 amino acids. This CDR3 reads CASSLRLGASLQETQYF. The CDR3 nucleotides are TGTGCCAGCAGCTTAAGGTTAGGGGCCAGCCTACAAGAGACCCAGTACTTC.

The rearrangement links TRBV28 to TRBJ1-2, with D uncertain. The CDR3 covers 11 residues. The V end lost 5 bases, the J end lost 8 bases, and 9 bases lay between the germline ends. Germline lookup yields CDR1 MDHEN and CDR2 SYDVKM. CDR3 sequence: CASSVGRGYTF. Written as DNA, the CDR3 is TGTGCCAGCAGTGTCGGGAGAGGCTACACCTTC.

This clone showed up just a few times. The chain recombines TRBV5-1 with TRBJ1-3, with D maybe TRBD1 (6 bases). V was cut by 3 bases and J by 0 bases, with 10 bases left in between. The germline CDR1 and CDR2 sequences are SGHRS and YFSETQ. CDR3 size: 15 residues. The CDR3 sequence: CASSSSDSSGNTIYF. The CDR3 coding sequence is TGCGCCAGCAGCTCTTCGGACAGCTCTGGAAACACCATATATTTT.

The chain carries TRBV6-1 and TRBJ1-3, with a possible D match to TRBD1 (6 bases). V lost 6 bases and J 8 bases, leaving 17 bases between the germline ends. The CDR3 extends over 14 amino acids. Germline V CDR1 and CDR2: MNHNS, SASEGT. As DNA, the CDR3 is TGTGCCAGCAGGATCACAGGGAGGGGAGACACCATATATTTT. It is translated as CASRITGRGDTIYF.

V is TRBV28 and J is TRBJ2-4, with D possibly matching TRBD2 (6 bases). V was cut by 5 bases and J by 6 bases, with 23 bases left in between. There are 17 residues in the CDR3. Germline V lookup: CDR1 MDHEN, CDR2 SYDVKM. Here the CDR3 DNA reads TGTGCCAGCAGTCATCTTCGTCCCGGGACTTACATAAACATTCAGTACTTC. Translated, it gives CASSHLRPGTYINIQYF.

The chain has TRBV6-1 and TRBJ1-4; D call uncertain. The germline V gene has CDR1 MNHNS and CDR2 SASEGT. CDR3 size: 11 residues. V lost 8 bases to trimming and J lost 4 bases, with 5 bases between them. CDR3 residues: CASGLNEKLFF. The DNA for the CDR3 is TGTGCCAGCGGGCTTAATGAAAAACTGTTTTTT.

The CDR3 spells CAWSRGGAPANTGELFF. The CDR3 coding sequence is TGTGCCTGGAGTCGAGGAGGGGCACCGGCGAACACCGGGGAGCTGTTTTTT. V gene TRBV30 combines with J gene TRBJ2-2; possibly TRBD2 for D (6 bases). The CDR3 extends over 17 amino acids. CDR1 GTSNPN and CDR2 SVGIG come from the germline V gene (reference sequence). V gave up 2 bases and J gave up 0 bases, with 16 bases separating them.

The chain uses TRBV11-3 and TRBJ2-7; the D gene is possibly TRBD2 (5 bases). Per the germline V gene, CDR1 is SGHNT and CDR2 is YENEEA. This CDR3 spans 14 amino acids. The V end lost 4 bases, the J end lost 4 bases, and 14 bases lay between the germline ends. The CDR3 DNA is TGTGCCAGCAGCTATCGTAGTCCGGGGTACGAGCAGTACTTC. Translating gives CASSYRSPGYEQYF.

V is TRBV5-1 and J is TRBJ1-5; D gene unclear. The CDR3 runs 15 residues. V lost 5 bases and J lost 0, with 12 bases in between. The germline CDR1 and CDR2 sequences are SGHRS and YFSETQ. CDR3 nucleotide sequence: TGCGCCAGCAGTCCAGACACCAATAGCAATCAGCCCCAGCATTTT. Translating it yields CASSPDTNSNQPQHF. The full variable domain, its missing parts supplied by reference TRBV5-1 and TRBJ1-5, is KAGVTQTPRYLIKTRGQQVTLSCSPISGHRSVSWYQQTPGQGLQFLFEYFSETQRNKGNFPGRFSGRQFSNSRSEMNVSTLELGDSALYLCASSPDTNSNQPQHFGDGTRLSIL.

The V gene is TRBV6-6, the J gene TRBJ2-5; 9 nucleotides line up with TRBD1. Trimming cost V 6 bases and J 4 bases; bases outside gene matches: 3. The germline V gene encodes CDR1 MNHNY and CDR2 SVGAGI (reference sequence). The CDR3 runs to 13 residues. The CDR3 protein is CASSRDRAETQYF. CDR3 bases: TGTGCCAGCAGCCGGGACAGGGCAGAGACCCAGTACTTC.

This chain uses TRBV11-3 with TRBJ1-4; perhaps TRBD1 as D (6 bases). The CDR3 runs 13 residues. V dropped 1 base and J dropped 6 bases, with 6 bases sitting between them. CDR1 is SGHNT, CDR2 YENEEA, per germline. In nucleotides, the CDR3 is TGTGCCAGCAGCTTAGGGGGGCATGAAAAACTGTTTTTT. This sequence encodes CASSLGGHEKLFF. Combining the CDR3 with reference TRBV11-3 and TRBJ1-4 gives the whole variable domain EAGVVQSPRYKIIEKKQPVAFWCNPISGHNTLYWYLQNLGQGPELLIRYENEEAVDDSQLPKDRFSAERLKGVDSTLKIQPAELGDSAVYLCASSLGGHEKLFFGSGTQLSVL.

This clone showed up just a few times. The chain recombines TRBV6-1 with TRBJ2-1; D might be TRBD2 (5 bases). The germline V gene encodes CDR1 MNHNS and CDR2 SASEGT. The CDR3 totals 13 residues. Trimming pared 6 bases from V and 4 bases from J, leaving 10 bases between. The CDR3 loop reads CASRRAVYNEQFF. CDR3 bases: TGTGCCAGCAGGAGGGCCGTGTACAATGAGCAGTTCTTC.

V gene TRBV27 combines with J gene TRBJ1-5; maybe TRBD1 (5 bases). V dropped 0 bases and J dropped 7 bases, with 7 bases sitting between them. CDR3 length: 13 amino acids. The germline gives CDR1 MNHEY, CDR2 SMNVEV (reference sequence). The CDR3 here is CASSLSGGQPQHF. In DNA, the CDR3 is TGTGCCAGCAGTTTATCTGGGGGGCAGCCCCAGCATTTT.

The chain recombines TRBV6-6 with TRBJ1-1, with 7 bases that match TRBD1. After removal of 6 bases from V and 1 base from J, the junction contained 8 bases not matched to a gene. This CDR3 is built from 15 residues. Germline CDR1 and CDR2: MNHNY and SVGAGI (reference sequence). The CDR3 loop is CASRHGTVQNTEAFF. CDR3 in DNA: TGTGCCAGCAGGCACGGGACAGTCCAGAACACTGAAGCTTTCTTT.

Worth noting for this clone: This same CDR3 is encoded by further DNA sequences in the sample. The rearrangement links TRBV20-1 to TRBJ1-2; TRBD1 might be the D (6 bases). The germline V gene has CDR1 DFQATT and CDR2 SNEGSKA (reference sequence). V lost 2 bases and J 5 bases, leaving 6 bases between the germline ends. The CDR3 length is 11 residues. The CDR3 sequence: CSARQGYGYTF. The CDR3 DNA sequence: TGCAGTGCTAGACAGGGGTATGGCTACACCTTC.

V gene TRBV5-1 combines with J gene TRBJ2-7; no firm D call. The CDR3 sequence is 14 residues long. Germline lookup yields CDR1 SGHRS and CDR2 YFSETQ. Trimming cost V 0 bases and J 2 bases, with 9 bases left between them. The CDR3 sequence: CASSLALYTYEQYF. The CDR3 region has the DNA TGCGCCAGCAGCTTGGCCCTGTATACCTACGAGCAGTACTTC. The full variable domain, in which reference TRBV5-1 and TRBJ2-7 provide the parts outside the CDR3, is KAGVTQTPRYLIKTRGQQVTLSCSPISGHRSVSWYQQTPGQGLQFLFEYFSETQRNKGNFPGRFSGRQFSNSRSEMNVSTLELGDSALYLCASSLALYTYEQYFGPGTRLTVT.

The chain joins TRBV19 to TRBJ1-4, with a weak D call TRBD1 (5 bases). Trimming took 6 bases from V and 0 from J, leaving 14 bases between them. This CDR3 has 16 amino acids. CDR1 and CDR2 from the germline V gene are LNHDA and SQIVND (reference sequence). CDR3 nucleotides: TGTGCCAGTAGCTTCCAAGAGGACACAACTAATGAAAAACTGTTTTTT. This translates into CASSFQEDTTNEKLFF.

The CDR3 loop is CASSELTGAYGYTF. In nucleotides, the CDR3 is TGTGCCAGCAGTGAATTGACGGGTGCCTATGGCTACACCTTC. The rearrangement uses TRBV2 and TRBJ1-2; D uncertain. Germline values: CDR1 SNHLY, CDR2 FYNNEI. Trimming removed 2 bases from V and 4 bases from J, with 11 bases in between. The CDR3 consists of 14 residues.

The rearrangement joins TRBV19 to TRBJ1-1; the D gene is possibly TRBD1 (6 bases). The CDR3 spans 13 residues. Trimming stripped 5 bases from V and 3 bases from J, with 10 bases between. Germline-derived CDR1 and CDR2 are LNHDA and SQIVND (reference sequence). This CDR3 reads CASSRQVYTEAFF. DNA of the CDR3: TGTGCCAGTAGTCGACAGGTTTACACTGAAGCTTTCTTT. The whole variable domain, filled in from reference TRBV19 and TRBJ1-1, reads DGGITQSPKYLFRKEGQNVTLSCEQNLNHDAMYWYRQDPGQGLRLIYYSQIVNDFQKGDIAEGYSVSREKKESFPLTVTSAQKNPTAFYLCASSRQVYTEAFFGQGTRLTVV.

The CDR3, as DNA: TGTGCCAGCTCAGCCACTAACCTCTATGGCTACACCTTC. Translating gives CASSATNLYGYTF. The chain recombines TRBV6-1 with TRBJ1-2, with D hard to call. Trimming left V 8 bases short and J 4 bases short, with 14 bases between. Germline CDR1 reads MNHNS; CDR2 reads SASEGT. The CDR3 sequence is 13 residues long.

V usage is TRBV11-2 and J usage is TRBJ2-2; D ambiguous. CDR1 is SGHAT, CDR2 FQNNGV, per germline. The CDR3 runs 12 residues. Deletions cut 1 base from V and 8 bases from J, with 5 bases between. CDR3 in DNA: TGTGCCAGCAGCTTAGTTCGTGGGGAGCTGTTTTTT. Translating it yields CASSLVRGELFF. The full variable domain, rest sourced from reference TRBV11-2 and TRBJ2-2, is EAGVAQSPRYKIIEKRQSVAFWCNPISGHATLYWYQQILGQGPKLLIQFQNNGVVDDSQLPKDRFSAERLKGVDSTLKIQPAKLEDSAVYLCASSLVRGELFFGEGSRLTVL.

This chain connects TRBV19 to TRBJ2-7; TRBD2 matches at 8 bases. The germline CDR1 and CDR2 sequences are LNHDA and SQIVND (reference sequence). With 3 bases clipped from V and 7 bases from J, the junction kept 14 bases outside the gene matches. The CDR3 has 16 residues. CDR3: CASSMGWASGFDEQYF. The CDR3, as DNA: TGTGCCAGTAGTATGGGTTGGGCTAGCGGGTTCGATGAGCAGTACTTC.

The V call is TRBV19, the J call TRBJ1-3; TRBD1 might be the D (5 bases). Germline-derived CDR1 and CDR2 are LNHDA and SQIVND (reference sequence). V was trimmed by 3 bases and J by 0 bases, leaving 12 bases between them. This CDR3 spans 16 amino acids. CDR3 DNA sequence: TGTGCCAGTAGTATTGGGGCCGCCTTCTCTGGAAACACCATATATTTT. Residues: CASSIGAAFSGNTIYF.

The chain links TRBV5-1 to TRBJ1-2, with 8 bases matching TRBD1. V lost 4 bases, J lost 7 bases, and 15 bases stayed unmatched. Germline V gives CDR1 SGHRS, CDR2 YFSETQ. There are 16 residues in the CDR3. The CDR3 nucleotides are TGCGCCAGCAGCCCGGAATATACGACAGGGGTGGGTGGCTACACCTTC. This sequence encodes CASSPEYTTGVGGYTF. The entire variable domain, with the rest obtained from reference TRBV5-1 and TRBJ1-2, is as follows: KAGVTQTPRYLIKTRGQQVTLSCSPISGHRSVSWYQQTPGQGLQFLFEYFSETQRNKGNFPGRFSGRQFSNSRSEMNVSTLELGDSALYLCASSPEYTTGVGGYTFGSGTRLTVV.

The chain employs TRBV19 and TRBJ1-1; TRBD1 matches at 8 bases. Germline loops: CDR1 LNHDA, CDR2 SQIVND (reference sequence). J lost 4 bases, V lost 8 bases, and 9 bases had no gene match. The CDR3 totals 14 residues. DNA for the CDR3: TGTGCCAGTTTGACAGGGGTGGGGGGCACTGAAGCTTTCTTT. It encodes CASLTGVGGTEAFF.

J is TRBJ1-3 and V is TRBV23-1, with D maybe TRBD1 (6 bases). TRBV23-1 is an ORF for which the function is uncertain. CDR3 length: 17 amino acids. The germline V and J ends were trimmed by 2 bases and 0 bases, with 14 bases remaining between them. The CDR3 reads CASSQNRAQNSGNTIYF. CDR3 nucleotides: TGCGCCAGCAGTCAAAACAGGGCTCAGAACTCTGGAAACACCATATATTTT.

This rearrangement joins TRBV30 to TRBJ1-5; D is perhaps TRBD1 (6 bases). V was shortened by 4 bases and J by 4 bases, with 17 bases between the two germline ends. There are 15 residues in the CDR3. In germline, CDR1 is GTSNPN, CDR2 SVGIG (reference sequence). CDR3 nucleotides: TGTGCCTGGAACACCGAAGGGAGGGGGAATCAGCCCCAGCATTTT. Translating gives CAWNTEGRGNQPQHF.

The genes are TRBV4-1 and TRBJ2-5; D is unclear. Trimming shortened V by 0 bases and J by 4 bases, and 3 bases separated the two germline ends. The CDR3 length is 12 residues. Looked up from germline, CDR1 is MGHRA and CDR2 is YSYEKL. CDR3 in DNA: TGCGCCAGCAGCCAAGAACTAGAGACCCAGTACTTC. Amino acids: CASSQELETQYF.

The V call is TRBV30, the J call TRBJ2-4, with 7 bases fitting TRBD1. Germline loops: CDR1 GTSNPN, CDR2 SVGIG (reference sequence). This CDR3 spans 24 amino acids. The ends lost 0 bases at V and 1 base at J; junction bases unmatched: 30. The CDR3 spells CAWSVVSATRDREKVQMAKNIQYF. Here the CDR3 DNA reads TGTGCCTGGAGTGTAGTTTCCGCAACAAGAGACAGGGAAAAAGTGCAAATGGCCAAAAACATTCAGTACTTC. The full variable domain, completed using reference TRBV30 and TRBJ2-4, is SQTIHQWPATLVQPVGSPLSLECTVEGTSNPNLYWYRQAAGRGLQLLFYSVGIGQISSEVPQNLSASRPQDRQFILSSKKLLLSDSGFYLCAWSVVSATRDREKVQMAKNIQYFGAGTRLSVL.